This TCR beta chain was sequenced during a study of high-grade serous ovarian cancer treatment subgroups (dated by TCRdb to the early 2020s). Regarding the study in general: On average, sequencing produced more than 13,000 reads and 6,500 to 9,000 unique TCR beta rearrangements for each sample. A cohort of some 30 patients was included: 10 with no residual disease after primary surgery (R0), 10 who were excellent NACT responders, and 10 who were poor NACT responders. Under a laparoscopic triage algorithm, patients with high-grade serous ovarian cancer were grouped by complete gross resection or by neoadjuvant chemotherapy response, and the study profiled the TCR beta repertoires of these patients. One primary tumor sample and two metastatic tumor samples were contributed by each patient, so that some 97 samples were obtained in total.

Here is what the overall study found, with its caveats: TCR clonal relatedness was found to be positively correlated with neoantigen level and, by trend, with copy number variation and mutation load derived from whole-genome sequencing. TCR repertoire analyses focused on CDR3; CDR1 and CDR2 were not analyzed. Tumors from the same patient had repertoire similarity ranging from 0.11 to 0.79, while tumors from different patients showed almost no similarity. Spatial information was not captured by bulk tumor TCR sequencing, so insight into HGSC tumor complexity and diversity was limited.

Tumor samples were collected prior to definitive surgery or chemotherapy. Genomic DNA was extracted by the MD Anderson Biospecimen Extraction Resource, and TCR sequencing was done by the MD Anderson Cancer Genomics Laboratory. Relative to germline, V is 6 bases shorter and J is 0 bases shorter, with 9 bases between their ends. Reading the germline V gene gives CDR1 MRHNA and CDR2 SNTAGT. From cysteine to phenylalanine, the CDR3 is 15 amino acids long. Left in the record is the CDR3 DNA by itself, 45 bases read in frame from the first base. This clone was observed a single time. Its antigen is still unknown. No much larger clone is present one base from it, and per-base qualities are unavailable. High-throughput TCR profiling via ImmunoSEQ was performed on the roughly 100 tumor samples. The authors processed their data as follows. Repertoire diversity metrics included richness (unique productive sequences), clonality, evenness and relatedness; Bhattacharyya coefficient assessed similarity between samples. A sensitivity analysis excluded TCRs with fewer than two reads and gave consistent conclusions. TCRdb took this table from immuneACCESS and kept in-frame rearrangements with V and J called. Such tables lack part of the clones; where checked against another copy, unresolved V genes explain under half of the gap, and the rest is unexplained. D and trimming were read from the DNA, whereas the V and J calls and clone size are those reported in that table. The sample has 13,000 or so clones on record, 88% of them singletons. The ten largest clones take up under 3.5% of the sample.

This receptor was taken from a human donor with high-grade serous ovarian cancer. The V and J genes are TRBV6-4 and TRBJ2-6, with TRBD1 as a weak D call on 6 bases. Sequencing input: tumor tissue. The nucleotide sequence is TGTGCCAGCAGCTACAGGGACTCTGGGGCCAACGTCCTGACTTTC. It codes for CASSYRDSGANVLTF.